This TCR beta chain is drawn from a study of CD8+ T cells in alopecia areata. Study-wide results and limits: Many expanded lesional clones persisted in scalp and blood during tofacitinib.

Treatment reported: oral pan-JAK inhibitor, 5-10 mg twice daily. As regards this clone: Its antigen is unknown.

Germline values: CDR1 SGHVS, CDR2 FNYEAQ. V was clipped by 5 bases and J by 3 bases, with 16 bases between them. This CDR3 has 15 amino acids. Isolated RNA was reverse transcribed into cDNA used as the sequencing template. Profiled with immunoSEQ multiplex PCR; TCRdb holds only in-frame clones, not every one. The profile shows fewer than 250,000 clones, around 60% of them singletons. This specimen was CD4+ T cells sorted from blood, taken at roughly week 49, from a patient treated with tofacitinib. The chain links TRBV7-6 to TRBJ2-5; no reliable D call. This TCR was recovered from a human donor with alopecia areata. DNA of the CDR3: TGTGCCAGCAGCCGCGACGCTGCGGAAAAAGAGACCCAGTACTTC. This translates into CASSRDAAEKETQYF.